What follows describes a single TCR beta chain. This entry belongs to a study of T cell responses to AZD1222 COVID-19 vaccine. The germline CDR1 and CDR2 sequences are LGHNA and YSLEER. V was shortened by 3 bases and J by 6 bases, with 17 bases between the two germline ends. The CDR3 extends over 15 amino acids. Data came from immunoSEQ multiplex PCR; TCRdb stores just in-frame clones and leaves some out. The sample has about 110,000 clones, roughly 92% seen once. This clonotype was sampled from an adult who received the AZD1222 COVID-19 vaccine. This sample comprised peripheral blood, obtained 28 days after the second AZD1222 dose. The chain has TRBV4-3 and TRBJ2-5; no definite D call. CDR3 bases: TGCGCCAGCAGCCAGGCGTCGGACCGGTTCCAGACCCAGTACTTC. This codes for CASSQASDRFQTQYF.